This T cell receptor (beta chain) was captured in a study of identical twins. Study-wide findings and caveats: Instead of following the same donors, the conclusions were based on cross-sectional statistical analysis.

cDNA molecules carried unique molecular identifiers, and template switching added a universal primer site. Each CDR3 protein gets one entry after TCRdb re-called the 5' RACE reads with MiXCR. The sample yields some 790,000 distinct CDR3 sequences, 15% to 20% seen once. With regard to this clonotype: What it recognizes is unknown. Its ends do not fully match the called genes, so a read error is possible.

In germline, CDR1 is SGHTS, CDR2 YDEGEE. The CDR3 has 15 amino acids. These records were also assigned to another study, of T cells expressing NK-cell markers.

The V gene is TRBV5-8, the J gene TRBJ2-7, with TRBD2 identical over 9 bases. The clonotype originates from a woman under 30 in good health. Sequenced material: PBMCs. CDR3 in amino acids: CAISSGLAGSYEQYF. In DNA, the CDR3 is TGTGCCATCAGCTCGGGACTAGCCGGCTCCTACGAGCAGTACTTC.